Following are 16 T cell receptor beta chains from one sample sequenced in a study of blood T cell repertoires in COVID-19. Some clones are missing from TCRdb's copy, which holds only in-frame ones; the method was immunoSEQ multiplex PCR. Here the sample spans 250,000 or so clones, approximately 88% being singletons. Input material: peripheral blood. The receptors here all came from a woman aged 40 to 55 who had recovered from COVID-19.

This chain links TRBV5-4 with TRBJ1-2; TRBD1 might be the D (6 bases). CDR1 is SGHNT, CDR2 YYREEE, per germline (reference sequence). The V gene lost 4 bases and the J gene lost 3 bases, with 16 bases spanning the gap. There are 15 residues in the CDR3. CDR3 sequence (DNA): TGTGCCAGCAGCCCGGACAGCCGAGTTTACTATGGCTACACCTTC. Its protein is CASSPDSRVYYGYTF.

V and J are TRBV18 and TRBJ2-7; no firm D call. The length of the CDR3 is 14 residues. Germline CDR1 is KGHSH and CDR2 is LQKENI. Trimming left V 1 base short and J 2 bases short, with 9 bases between. The CDR3 DNA reads as TGTGCCAGCTCACCACTCGCGGCAGCCTACGAGCAGTACTTC. Translation gives CASSPLAAAYEQYF.

The V and J genes are TRBV3-1 (or the pseudogene TRBV3-2) and TRBJ1-4; no reliable D call. This CDR3 is 12 amino acids long. V lost 0 bases to trimming and J lost 8 bases, with 4 bases between them. Germline CDR1 and CDR2: LGHDT and YNNKEL (reference sequence). DNA of the CDR3: TGTGCCAGCAGCCAAGATACAGAAAAACTGTTTTTT. This gives the protein CASSQDTEKLFF.

V gene TRBV4-1 combines with J gene TRBJ2-1; 8 bases fit TRBD1. Germline V gene data show CDR1 as MGHRA and CDR2 as YSYEKL. The CDR3 is made up of 16 amino acids. The ends lost 1 base at V and 5 bases at J; junction bases unmatched: 7. DNA of the CDR3: TGCGCCAGCAGCCAAGTTTATGGGACAGGCAACAATGAGCAGTTCTTC. This encodes CASSQVYGTGNNEQFF.

This sequence joins TRBV5-1 and TRBJ2-1, with TRBD2 matching over 11 bases. The V gene end was trimmed by 1 base and the J gene end by 1 base; junction bases not matched to a gene: 4. Germline V gene data show CDR1 as SGHRS and CDR2 as YFSETQ. The CDR3 has 17 residues. CDR3 region: CASSLTSGRVSYNEQFF. In nucleotides, the CDR3 is TGCGCCAGCAGCTTGACTAGCGGGAGAGTATCCTACAATGAGCAGTTCTTC.

This chain links TRBV9 with TRBJ2-2; a weak D match, TRBD2 (5 bases). Germline V gene lookup returns CDR1 SGDLS and CDR2 YYNGEE. V was trimmed by 10 bases and J by 3 bases, leaving 16 bases between them. This CDR3 has 14 residues. The CDR3 coding sequence is TGTGCCTCTAATCCCGGGATAGACACCGGGGAGCTGTTTTTT. It encodes CASNPGIDTGELFF.

The rearrangement links TRBV9 to TRBJ1-1, with unresolved D. The CDR3 sequence is 14 residues long. V was cut by 0 bases and J by 3 bases, with 9 bases left in between. Germline lookup yields CDR1 SGDLS and CDR2 YYNGEE. The CDR3 protein is CASSVGLQDTEAFF. In DNA form, the CDR3 reads TGTGCCAGCAGCGTAGGATTGCAGGACACTGAAGCTTTCTTT.

A single count supports this clone. V is TRBV27 and J is TRBJ2-2; 13 nucleotides match TRBD2. The J segment lost 6 bases and the V segment lost 5 bases, leaving 3 bases of the junction unmatched. The CDR3 covers 15 residues. Germline loops: CDR1 MNHEY, CDR2 SMNVEV (reference sequence). CDR3 residues: CASSLGTSGAGELFF. For the CDR3, the DNA is TGTGCCAGCAGTCTCGGGACTAGCGGGGCCGGGGAGCTGTTTTTT.

The chain couples TRBV10-3 to TRBJ1-2; a possible D gene is TRBD1 (6 bases). Between the trimmed V and J ends, which lost 3 bases and 6 bases, there was a span of 17 bases. This CDR3 contains 15 residues. Germline V gene data show CDR1 as ENHRY and CDR2 as SYGVKD. In DNA form, the CDR3 reads TGTGCCATCAGTGACCGACCCTCGGACAGAAATGGCTACACCTTC. Protein sequence: CAISDRPSDRNGYTF.

The chain has TRBV3-1 (or the pseudogene TRBV3-2) and TRBJ2-7; maybe TRBD2 (7 bases). Trimming removed 1 base from V and 6 bases from J, with 16 bases in between. The CDR3 runs to 15 residues. Per the germline V gene, CDR1 is LGHDT and CDR2 is YNNKEL (reference sequence). CDR3 DNA: TGTGCCAGCAGCCAAGTGGCAGGGGAGGGGAGCGAGCAGTACTTC. Encoded protein: CASSQVAGEGSEQYF.

The chain has TRBV5-1 and TRBJ1-4; 8 bases align to TRBD1. This CDR3 contains 14 residues. Unmatched junction bases numbered 8, after V lost 6 bases and J lost 7 bases. Germline V CDR1 and CDR2: SGHRS, YFSETQ. The CDR3 DNA follows: TGCGCCAGCACCTCGGGACAGGTCGGTGAAAAACTGTTTTTT. Translating gives CASTSGQVGEKLFF.

J is TRBJ2-5 and V is TRBV7-6; 10 nucleotides align to TRBD2. V was pared by 4 bases and J by 4 bases, with 9 bases of the junction left unmatched. Germline CDR1 reads SGHVS; CDR2 reads FNYEAQ. CDR3 length equals 16 residues. CDR3 amino acids: CASSSTIAGGGETQYF. The CDR3 DNA sequence: TGTGCCAGCAGCTCAACAATAGCGGGAGGTGGAGAGACCCAGTACTTC.

The chain employs TRBV9 and TRBJ2-7, with 7 nucleotides matching TRBD2. V trimming: 0 bases; J trimming: 0 bases; junction bases outside the gene matches: 9. Germline-derived CDR1 and CDR2 are SGDLS and YYNGEE. The CDR3 has 17 amino acids. Here the CDR3 DNA reads TGTGCCAGCAGCGTAGAAGCTGCGGGGGAACCCTCCTACGAGCAGTACTTC. Translation: CASSVEAAGEPSYEQYF.

This clone was counted only a few times. The V and J genes are TRBV7-8 and TRBJ1-2, with D perhaps TRBD1 (6 bases). Deletions cut 4 bases from V and 2 bases from J, with 8 bases between. The germline CDR1 and CDR2 sequences are SGHVS and FQNEAQ. The CDR3 loop spans 13 amino acids. The DNA for the CDR3 is TGTGCCAGCAGCTCCGGACAGAACTATGGCTACACCTTC. As protein: CASSSGQNYGYTF.

Remarks on this clone: The identical CDR3 is also encoded by other nucleotide sequences in the sample. The V and J genes are TRBV18 and TRBJ2-3, with 7 bases that match TRBD1. The CDR3 length is 15 residues. Germline trimming cut 2 bases from V and 1 base from J; bases unmatched to any gene: 3. Germline-derived CDR1 and CDR2 are KGHSH and LQKENI. The CDR3 region has the DNA TGTGCCAGCTCACCATCCGGGACAGGCACAGATACGCAGTATTTT. Encoded protein: CASSPSGTGTDTQYF.

The chain has TRBV7-2 and TRBJ2-7; TRBD2 matches at 8 bases. The CDR3 extends over 18 amino acids. V gave up 3 bases and J gave up 1 base; unmatched junction bases: 14. Germline CDR1 is SGHTA and CDR2 is FQGNSA. The CDR3 here is CASSFRSVSPGGSYEQYF. DNA of the CDR3: TGTGCCAGCAGCTTTCGGTCGGTATCCCCGGGAGGGTCCTACGAGCAGTACTTC. The variable domain in full, with the rest retrieved from reference TRBV7-2 and TRBJ2-7, is GAGVSQSPSNKVTEKGKDVELRCDPISGHTALYWYRQSLGQGLEFLIYFQGNSAPDKSGLPSDRFSAERTGGSVSTLTIQRTQQEDSAVYLCASSFRSVSPGGSYEQYFGPGTRLTVT.